This is a list of T cell receptor beta chains from one sample in a study of OX40 agonist ivuxolimab in advanced cancers. Profiled with immunoSEQ multiplex PCR; TCRdb holds only in-frame clones, not every one. This sample has 35,000 to 45,000 clones, with 70% to 90% found just once. Material: CD4+ or CD8+ T cells sorted from blood, obtained in a trial of the OX40 agonist ivuxolimab. The receptors originated from an adult with an advanced solid tumor such as melanoma, head and neck, liver or kidney cancer. Both conserved end residues are part of each CDR3. A D gene is named only where the DNA matches it firmly. The size of a clone is reported for some rows only, either as once, few or many, or as a class for expanded clones.

v_gene,d_gene,j_gene,abundance,CDR3aa,CDR3nt
TRBV27,TRBD1,TRBJ2-7,NA,CASSLTGSDYEQYF,TGTGCCAGCAGTCTGACAGGGTCGGACTACGAGCAGTACTTC
TRBV6-5,NA,TRBJ1-1,NA,CASSPGGVGAFF,TGTGCCAGCAGCCCCGGGGGAGTTGGAGCTTTCTTT
TRBV4-2,NA,TRBJ2-4,NA,CASSQDRGAQNIQYF,TGTGCCAGCAGCCAAGACAGGGGGGCCCAAAACATTCAGTACTTC
TRBV5-1,NA,TRBJ1-4,NA,CASSLRGATNEKLFF,TGCGCCAGCAGCTTGCGGGGAGCAACTAATGAAAAACTGTTTTTT
TRBV10-3,NA,TRBJ2-1,NA,CAITSDSGGDEQFF,TGTGCCATCACCTCCGACTCTGGAGGAGATGAGCAGTTCTTC
TRBV11-2,NA,TRBJ2-7,NA,CASSLEGPVTYEQYF,TGTGCCAGCAGCTTAGAAGGTCCAGTGACCTACGAGCAGTACTTC
TRBV5-4,TRBD1,TRBJ2-7,NA,CASSVRDRDPYEQYF,TGTGCCAGCAGCGTCCGGGACAGGGACCCCTACGAGCAGTACTTC
TRBV19,NA,TRBJ1-5,NA,CASSLGQGWRVDQPQHF,TGTGCCAGTAGTTTAGGACAAGGGTGGAGGGTGGATCAGCCCCAGCATTTT
TRBV29-1,NA,TRBJ2-2,NA,CSVEGRANTGELFF,TGCAGCGTTGAAGGTAGAGCGAACACCGGGGAGCTGTTTTTT
TRBV7-8,TRBD2,TRBJ2-7,NA,CASSPAGPSYEQYF,TGTGCCAGCAGCCCAGCGGGGCCCTCCTACGAGCAGTACTTC
TRBV7-9,TRBD1,TRBJ1-2,NA,CASSDRDRKDYGYTF,TGTGCCAGCAGCGATCGGGACAGGAAGGACTATGGCTACACCTTC
TRBV19,NA,TRBJ2-3,NA,CASSIDTGEGDTQYF,TGTGCCAGTAGTATAGATACGGGAGAGGGAGATACGCAGTATTTT
TRBV5-1,TRBD2,TRBJ2-3,NA,CASSLATSGRAITDTQYF,TGCGCCAGCAGCTTGGCGACTAGCGGGAGGGCCATCACAGATACGCAGTATTTT
TRBV10-2,NA,TRBJ1-6,few,CATEGGPALHF,TGCGCCACCGAGGGGGGTCCGGCCCTCCACTTT
TRBV5-5,TRBD2,TRBJ2-7,NA,CASSLASAGDLYEQYF,TGTGCCAGCAGCTTGGCGTCTGCGGGAGATCTGTACGAGCAGTACTTC
TRBV6-1,TRBD2,TRBJ2-3,NA,CASSDSGGASDTQYF,TGTGCCAGCAGTGATTCGGGGGGGGCCTCAGATACGCAGTATTTT
TRBV7-9,NA,TRBJ1-1,NA,CASSKNPGQPNTEAFF,TGTGCCAGCAGCAAGAACCCGGGGCAGCCAAACACTGAAGCTTTCTTT
TRBV15,TRBD1,TRBJ1-4,NA,CATSRIRDRREKLFF,TGTGCCACCAGCAGGATCCGGGACAGGAGGGAAAAACTGTTTTTT
TRBV6-6,NA,TRBJ2-7,NA,CASSYLTSDEQYF,TGTGCCAGCAGTTACCTCACTAGTGACGAGCAGTACTTC
TRBV6-1,NA,TRBJ2-1,NA,CASTLGRNEQFF,TGTGCCAGCACCCTGGGGAGGAATGAGCAGTTCTTC
TRBV6-1,NA,TRBJ2-5,NA,CASSYGLAETQYF,TGTGCCAGCAGTTATGGCCTCGCAGAGACCCAGTACTTC
TRBV12-5,NA,TRBJ1-2,NA,CASGQTTAYGYTF,TGTGCTAGTGGCCAGACGACAGCATATGGCTACACCTTC
TRBV7-8,NA,TRBJ1-5,NA,CASSGAGFGQPQHF,TGTGCCAGCAGCGGAGCAGGTTTCGGTCAGCCCCAGCATTTT
TRBV6-1,TRBD1,TRBJ1-4,NA,CASSEAPGTGDEKLFF,TGTGCCAGCAGTGAAGCCCCCGGGACAGGGGATGAAAAACTGTTTTTT
TRBV13,TRBD1,TRBJ1-4,NA,CASSLAMDRGEKLFF,TGTGCCAGCAGCTTAGCTATGGACAGGGGGGAAAAACTGTTTTTT
TRBV11-2,NA,TRBJ2-6,NA,CASSLPGADSGANVLTF,TGTGCCAGCAGCTTACCCGGGGCTGACTCTGGGGCCAACGTCCTGACTTTC
TRBV7-3,NA,TRBJ1-1,NA,CASSLDSRGLMNTEAFF,TGTGCCAGCAGCTTAGACTCTCGAGGACTGATGAACACTGAAGCTTTCTTT
TRBV7-6,TRBD1,TRBJ2-5,NA,CASSSGTGNYPSTLTQYF,TGTGCCAGCAGCTCCGGGACAGGCAATTACCCCTCGACTCTGACCCAGTACTTC
TRBV6-4,TRBD1,TRBJ2-1,few,CASSLNGQGGNEQFF,TGTGCCAGCAGCCTAAACGGACAGGGGGGCAATGAGCAGTTCTTC
TRBV2,NA,TRBJ2-7,NA,CASSYPGSYEQYF,TGTGCCAGCAGTTACCCAGGGTCCTACGAGCAGTACTTC
TRBV5-6,NA,TRBJ2-2,NA,CASSLTNTGELFF,TGTGCCAGCAGCTTAACGAACACCGGGGAGCTGTTTTTT
TRBV6-6,NA,TRBJ2-7,NA,CASSFRELYEQYF,TGTGCCAGCAGTTTCAGGGAATTATACGAGCAGTACTTC
TRBV15,NA,TRBJ1-2,NA,CATRETGGARNYGYTF,TGTGCCACCAGAGAGACGGGTGGGGCTCGTAACTATGGCTACACCTTC
TRBV15,NA,TRBJ1-4,once,CATSGGTLKGEKLFF,TGTGCCACCAGCGGGGGGACATTGAAAGGGGAAAAACTGTTTTTT
TRBV7-9,NA,TRBJ2-1,NA,CVSRPTRGGYKSDEQFF,TGTGTCAGCCGCCCGACTCGCGGAGGGTATAAGTCGGATGAGCAGTTCTTC
TRBV14,TRBD1,TRBJ1-3,NA,CASSLPGQPGNTIYF,TGTGCCAGCAGCCTTCCGGGACAGCCTGGAAACACCATATATTTT
TRBV6-9,NA,TRBJ2-7,few,CASSYPGSYEQYF,TGTGCCAGCAGTTACCCAGGGTCCTACGAGCAGTACTTC
TRBV19,NA,TRBJ2-7,NA,CASSITGISYEQYF,TGTGCCAGTAGTATAACAGGGATCTCCTACGAGCAGTACTTC
TRBV18,NA,TRBJ2-7,NA,CASSHRDEAAGHEQYF,TGTGCCAGCTCCCACCGAGACGAGGCGGCAGGGCACGAGCAGTACTTC
TRBV4-1,TRBD2,TRBJ2-1,NA,CASSPGASGHTYEQFF,TGCGCCAGCAGCCCTGGGGCTAGCGGGCACACCTATGAGCAGTTCTTC
TRBV6-6,TRBD2,TRBJ2-7,NA,CASSLAGVPYEQYF,TGTGCCAGCAGCCTAGCGGGAGTCCCCTACGAGCAGTACTTC
TRBV5-8,NA,TRBJ2-1,NA,CASSVFYNEQFF,TGTGCCAGCAGCGTATTTTACAATGAGCAGTTCTTC
TRBV27,NA,TRBJ2-7,NA,CASSLGQYSYEQYF,TGTGCCAGCAGTTTAGGTCAGTACTCCTACGAGCAGTACTTC
TRBV4-1,NA,TRBJ2-1,NA,CASSQDGGSPNEQFF,TGCGCCAGCAGCCAAGATGGAGGGAGTCCCAATGAGCAGTTCTTC
TRBV10-2,TRBD1,TRBJ2-5,NA,CASRKGTAIQETQYF,TGCGCCAGCAGGAAAGGGACAGCCATCCAAGAGACCCAGTACTTC
TRBV7-8,NA,TRBJ2-2,NA,CASSLLGGGGELFF,TGTGCCAGCAGCTTACTGGGTGGAGGCGGGGAGCTGTTTTTT